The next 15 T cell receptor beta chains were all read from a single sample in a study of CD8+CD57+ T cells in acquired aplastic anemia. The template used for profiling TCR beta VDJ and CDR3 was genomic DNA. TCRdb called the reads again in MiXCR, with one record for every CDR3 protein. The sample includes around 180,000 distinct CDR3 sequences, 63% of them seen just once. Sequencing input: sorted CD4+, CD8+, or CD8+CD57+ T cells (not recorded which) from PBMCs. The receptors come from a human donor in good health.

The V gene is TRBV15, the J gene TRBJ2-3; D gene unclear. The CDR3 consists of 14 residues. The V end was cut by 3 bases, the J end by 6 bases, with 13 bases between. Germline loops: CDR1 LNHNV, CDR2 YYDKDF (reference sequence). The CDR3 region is CATSSQDPADTQYF. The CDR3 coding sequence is TGTGCCACCAGCAGCCAAGATCCCGCGGATACGCAGTATTTT.

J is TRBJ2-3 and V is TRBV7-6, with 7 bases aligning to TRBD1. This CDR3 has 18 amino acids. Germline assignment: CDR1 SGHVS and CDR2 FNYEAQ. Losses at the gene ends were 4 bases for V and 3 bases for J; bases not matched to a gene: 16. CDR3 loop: CASSSGREGADGTDTQYF. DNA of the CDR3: TGTGCCAGCAGCTCAGGGCGTGAGGGGGCCGATGGGACAGATACGCAGTATTTT. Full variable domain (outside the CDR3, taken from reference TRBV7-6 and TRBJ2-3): GAGVSQSPRYKVTKRGQDVALRCDPISGHVSLYWYRQALGQGPEFLTYFNYEAQQDKSGLPNDRFSAERPEGSISTLTIQRTEQRDSAMYRCASSSGREGADGTDTQYFGPGTRLTVL.

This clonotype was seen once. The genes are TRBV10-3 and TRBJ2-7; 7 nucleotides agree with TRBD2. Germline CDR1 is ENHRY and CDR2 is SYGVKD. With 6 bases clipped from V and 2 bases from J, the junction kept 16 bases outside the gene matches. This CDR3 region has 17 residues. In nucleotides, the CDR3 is TGTGCCATCAGCCACCCCCGATTCGGACGGGGGGCCTACGAGCAGTACTTC. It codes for CAISHPRFGRGAYEQYF.

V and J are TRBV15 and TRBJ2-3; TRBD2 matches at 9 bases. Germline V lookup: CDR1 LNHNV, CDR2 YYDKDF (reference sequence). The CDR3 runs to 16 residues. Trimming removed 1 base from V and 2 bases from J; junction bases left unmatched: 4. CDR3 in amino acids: CATSRGTSAITDTQYF. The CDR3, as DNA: TGTGCCACCAGCAGAGGGACTAGCGCTATCACAGATACGCAGTATTTT.

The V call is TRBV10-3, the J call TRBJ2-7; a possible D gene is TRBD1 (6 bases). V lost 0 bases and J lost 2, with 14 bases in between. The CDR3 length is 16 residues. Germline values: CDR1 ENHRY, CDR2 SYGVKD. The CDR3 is CAISESNIRGTYEQYF. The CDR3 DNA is TGTGCCATCAGTGAGTCGAATATCAGGGGAACCTACGAGCAGTACTTC.

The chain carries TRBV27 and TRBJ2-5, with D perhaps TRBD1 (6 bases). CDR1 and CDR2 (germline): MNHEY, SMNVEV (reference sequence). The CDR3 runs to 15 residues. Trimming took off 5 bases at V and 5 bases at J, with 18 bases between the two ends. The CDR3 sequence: CASSPQGSRRETQYF. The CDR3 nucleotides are TGTGCCAGCAGTCCCCAGGGGAGCAGGAGGGAGACCCAGTACTTC.

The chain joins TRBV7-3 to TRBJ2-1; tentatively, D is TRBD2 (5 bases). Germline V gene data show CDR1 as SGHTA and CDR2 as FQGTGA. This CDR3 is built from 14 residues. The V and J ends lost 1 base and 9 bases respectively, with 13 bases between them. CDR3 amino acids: CASSLSRDTGEQFF. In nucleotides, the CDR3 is TGTGCCAGCAGCTTAAGTCGGGATACCGGTGAGCAGTTCTTC.

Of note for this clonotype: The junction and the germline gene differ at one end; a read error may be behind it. Written as DNA, the CDR3 is TGTGCCAGCAGTGAAGCGCTTCCCCCGGACTTC. This codes for CASSEALPPDF. This chain links TRBV2 with TRBJ2-5; D is unresolved. This CDR3 is built from 11 residues. CDR1 and CDR2 from the germline V gene are SNHLY and FYNNEI. Combining the CDR3 with reference TRBV2 and TRBJ2-5 gives the whole variable domain EPEVTQTPSHQVTQMGQEVILRCVPISNHLYFYWYRQILGQKVEFLVSFYNNEISEKSEIFDDQFSVERPDGSNFTLKIRSTKLEDSAMYFCASSEALPPDFGPGTRLLVL.

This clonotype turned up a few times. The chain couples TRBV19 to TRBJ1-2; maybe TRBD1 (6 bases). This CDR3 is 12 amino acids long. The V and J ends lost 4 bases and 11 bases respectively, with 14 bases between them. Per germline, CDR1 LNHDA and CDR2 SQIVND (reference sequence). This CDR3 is CASSTEGGRYTF. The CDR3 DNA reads TGTGCCAGTAGTACCGAGGGGGGGCGATACACCTTC.

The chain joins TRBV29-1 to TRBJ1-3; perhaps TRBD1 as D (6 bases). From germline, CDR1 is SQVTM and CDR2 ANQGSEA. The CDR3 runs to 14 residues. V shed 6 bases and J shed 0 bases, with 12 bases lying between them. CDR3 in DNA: TGCAGCGTCCGCCGGGACAACTCTGGAAACACCATATATTTT. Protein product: CSVRRDNSGNTIYF. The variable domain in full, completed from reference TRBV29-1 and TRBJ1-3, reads SAVISQKPSRDICQRGTSLTIQCQVDSQVTMMFWYRQQPGQSLTLIATANQGSEATYESGFVIDKFPISRPNLTFSTLTVSNMSPEDSSIYLCSVRRDNSGNTIYFGEGSWLTVV.

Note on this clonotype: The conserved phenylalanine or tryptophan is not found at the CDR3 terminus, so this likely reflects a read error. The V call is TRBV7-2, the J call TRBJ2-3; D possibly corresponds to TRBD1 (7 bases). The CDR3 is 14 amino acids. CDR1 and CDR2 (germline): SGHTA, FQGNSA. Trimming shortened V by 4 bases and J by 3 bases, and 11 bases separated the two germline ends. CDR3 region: CASSSGGLTDTQYL. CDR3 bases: TGTGCCAGCAGCTCAGGGGGGCTGACAGATACGCAGTATCTT.

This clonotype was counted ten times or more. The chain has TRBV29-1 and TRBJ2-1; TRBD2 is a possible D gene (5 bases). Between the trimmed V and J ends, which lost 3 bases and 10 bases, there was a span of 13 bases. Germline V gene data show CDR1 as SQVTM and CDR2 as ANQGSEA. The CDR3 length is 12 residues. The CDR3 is CSVESTRSEQFF. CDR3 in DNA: TGCAGCGTTGAGTCAACTAGATCCGAGCAGTTCTTC.

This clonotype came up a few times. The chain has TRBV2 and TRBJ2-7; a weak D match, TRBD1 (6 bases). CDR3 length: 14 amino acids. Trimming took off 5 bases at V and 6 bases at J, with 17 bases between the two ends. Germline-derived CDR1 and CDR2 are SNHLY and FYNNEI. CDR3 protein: CASSLQTAQGEQYF. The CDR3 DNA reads TGTGCCAGCAGTCTCCAAACAGCACAGGGCGAGCAGTACTTC.

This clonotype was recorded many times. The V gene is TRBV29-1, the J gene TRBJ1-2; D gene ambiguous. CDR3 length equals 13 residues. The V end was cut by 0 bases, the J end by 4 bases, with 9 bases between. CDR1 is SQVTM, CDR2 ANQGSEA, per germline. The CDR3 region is CSVEEDLSYGYTF. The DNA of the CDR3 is TGCAGCGTTGAAGAGGATCTAAGCTATGGCTACACCTTC.

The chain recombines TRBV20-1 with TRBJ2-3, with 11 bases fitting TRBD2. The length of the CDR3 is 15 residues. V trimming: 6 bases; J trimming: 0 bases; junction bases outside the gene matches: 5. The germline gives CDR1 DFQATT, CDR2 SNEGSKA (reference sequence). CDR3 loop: CSASGTSGSTDTQYF. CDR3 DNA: TGCAGTGCATCCGGGACTAGCGGAAGCACAGATACGCAGTATTTT.